This TCR beta chain appears in the sequencing data of a study of blood T cell repertoires in COVID-19. Study-level information: Collection of acute and convalescent COVID-19 samples took place in the United States, Italy and Spain. PBMCs, B-cell-depleted T cells, or T cells provided the cDNA or gDNA that made up the material.

With 0 bases clipped from V and 10 bases from J, the junction kept 13 bases outside the gene matches. CDR1 is KGHSH, CDR2 LQKENI, per germline. The CDR3 has 17 amino acids. In the source study's methods: Amplification of reference gene primers was used by the study to estimate nucleated cell counts. TCRdb's copy holds only in-frame clones and misses some; the assay was immunoSEQ multiplex PCR. D and trimming were read from the DNA, whereas the V and J calls and clone size are those reported in that table. The sample shows approximately 30,000 clones, 90% to 95% of them seen only once. This chain uses TRBV18 with TRBJ2-1; 9 positions agree with TRBD2. This sequence was found in a human donor in a cohort sampled during active COVID-19. Sequences were obtained from peripheral blood. The CDR3 sequence: CASSPPSAGGRDGEQFF. CDR3 DNA: TGTGCCAGCTCACCACCGTCGGCGGGAGGGAGGGACGGAGAGCAGTTCTTC. Variable domain in full (rest from reference TRBV18 and TRBJ2-1): NAGVMQNPRHLVRRRGQEARLRCSPMKGHSHVYWYRQLPEEGLKFMVYLQKENIIDESGMPKERFSAEFPKEGPSILRIQQVVRGDSAAYFCASSPPSAGGRDGEQFFGPGTRLTVL.